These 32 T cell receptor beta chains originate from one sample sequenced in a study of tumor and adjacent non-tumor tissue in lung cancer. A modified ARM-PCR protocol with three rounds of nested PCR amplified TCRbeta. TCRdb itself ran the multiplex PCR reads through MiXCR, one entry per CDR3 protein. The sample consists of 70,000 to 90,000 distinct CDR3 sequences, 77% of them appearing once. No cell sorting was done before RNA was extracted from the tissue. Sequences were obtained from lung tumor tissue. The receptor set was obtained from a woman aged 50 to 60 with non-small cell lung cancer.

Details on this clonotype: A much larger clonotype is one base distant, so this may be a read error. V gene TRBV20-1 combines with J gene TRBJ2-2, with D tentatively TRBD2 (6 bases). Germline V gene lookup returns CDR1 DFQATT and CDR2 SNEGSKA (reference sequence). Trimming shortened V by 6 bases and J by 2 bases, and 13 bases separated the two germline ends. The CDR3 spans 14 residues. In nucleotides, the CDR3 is TGCAGTGCAAGCTGGGACTCTAACACCGGGGAGCTGTTTTTT. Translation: CSASWDSNTGELFF.

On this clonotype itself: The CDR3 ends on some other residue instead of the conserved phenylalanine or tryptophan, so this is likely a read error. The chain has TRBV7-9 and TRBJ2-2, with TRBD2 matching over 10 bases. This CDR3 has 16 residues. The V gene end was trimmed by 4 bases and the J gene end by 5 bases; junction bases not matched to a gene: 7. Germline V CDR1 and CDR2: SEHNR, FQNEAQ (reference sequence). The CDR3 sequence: CASSSPSGRGTGELFI. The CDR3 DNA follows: TGTGCCAGCAGCTCTCCTAGCGGGAGAGGTACCGGGGAGCTGTTTATT.

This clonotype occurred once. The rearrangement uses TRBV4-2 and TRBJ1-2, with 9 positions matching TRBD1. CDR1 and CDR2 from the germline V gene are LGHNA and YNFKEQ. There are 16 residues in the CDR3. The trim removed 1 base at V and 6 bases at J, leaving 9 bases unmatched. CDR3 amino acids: CASSQGWGQGDNGYTF. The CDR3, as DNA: TGTGCCAGCAGCCAAGGCTGGGGACAGGGAGACAATGGCTACACCTTC.

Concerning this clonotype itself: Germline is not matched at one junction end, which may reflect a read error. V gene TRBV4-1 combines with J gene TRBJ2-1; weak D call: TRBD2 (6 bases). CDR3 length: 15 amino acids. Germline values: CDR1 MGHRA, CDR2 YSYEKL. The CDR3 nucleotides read TGTGCCAGCAGCCAACCCGCTAACGGAGGGGCTGAGCAGTTCTTC. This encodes CASSQPANGGAEQFF.

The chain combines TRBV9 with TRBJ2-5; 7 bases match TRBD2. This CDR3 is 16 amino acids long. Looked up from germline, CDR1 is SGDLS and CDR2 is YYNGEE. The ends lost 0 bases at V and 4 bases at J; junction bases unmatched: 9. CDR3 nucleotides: TGTGCCAGCAGCGTAGGCGGACGGGGGGTGGGAGAGACCCAGTACTTC. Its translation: CASSVGGRGVGETQYF. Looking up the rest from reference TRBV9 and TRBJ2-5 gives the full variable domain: DSGVTQTPKHLITATGQRVTLRCSPRSGDLSVYWYQQSLDQGLQFLIQYYNGEERAKGNILERFSAQQFPDLHSELNLSSLELGDSALYFCASSVGGRGVGETQYFGPGTRLLVL.

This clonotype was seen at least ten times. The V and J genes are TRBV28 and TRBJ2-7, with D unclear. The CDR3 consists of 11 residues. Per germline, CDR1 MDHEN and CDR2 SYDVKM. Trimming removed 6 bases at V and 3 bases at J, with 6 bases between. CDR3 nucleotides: TGTGCCAGCAGCCGCCGCTACGAGCAGTACTTC. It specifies CASSRRYEQYF.

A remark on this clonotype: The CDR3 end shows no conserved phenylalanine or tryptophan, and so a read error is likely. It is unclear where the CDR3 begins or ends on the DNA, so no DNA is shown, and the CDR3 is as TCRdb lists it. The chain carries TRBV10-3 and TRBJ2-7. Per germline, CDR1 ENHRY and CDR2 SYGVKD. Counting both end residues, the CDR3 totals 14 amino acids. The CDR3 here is CAISGTGATYEQYY.

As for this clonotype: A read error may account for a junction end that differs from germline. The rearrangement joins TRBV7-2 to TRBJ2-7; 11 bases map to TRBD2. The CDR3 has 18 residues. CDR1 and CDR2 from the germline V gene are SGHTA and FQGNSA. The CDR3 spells CATSFGFGTSGHTYEQYF. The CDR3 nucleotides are TGTGCCACCAGCTTCGGCTTCGGGACTAGCGGCCACACTTACGAGCAGTACTTC.

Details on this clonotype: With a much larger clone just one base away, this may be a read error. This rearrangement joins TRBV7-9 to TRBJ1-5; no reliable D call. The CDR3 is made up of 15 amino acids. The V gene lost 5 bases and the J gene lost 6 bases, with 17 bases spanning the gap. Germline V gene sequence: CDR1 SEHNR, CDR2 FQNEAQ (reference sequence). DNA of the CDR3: TGTGCCAGCAGCCTGGACTGGGTGGGATCTCAGCCCCAGCATTTT. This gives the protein CASSLDWVGSQPQHF.

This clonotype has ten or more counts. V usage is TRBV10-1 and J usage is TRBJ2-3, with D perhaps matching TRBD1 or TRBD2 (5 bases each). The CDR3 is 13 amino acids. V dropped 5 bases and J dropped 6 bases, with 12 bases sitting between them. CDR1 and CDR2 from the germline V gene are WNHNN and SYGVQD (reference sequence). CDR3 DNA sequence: TGCGCCAGCAGTTCGGGGCCCGAGGATACGCAGTATTTT. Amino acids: CASSSGPEDTQYF.

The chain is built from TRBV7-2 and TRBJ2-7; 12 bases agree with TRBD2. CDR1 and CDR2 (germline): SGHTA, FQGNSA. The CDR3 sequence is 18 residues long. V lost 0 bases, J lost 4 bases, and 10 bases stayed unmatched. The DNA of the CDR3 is TGTGCCAGCAGCTTAGCCATCGGGACTAGCGGGCACACTTACGAGCAGTACTTC. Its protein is CASSLAIGTSGHTYEQYF.

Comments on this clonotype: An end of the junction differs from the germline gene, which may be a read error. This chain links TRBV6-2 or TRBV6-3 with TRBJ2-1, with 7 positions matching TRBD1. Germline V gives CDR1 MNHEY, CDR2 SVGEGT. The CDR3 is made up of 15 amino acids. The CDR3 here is CASSPRDSSYSEQLF. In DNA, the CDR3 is TGTGCCAGCAGCCCCCGGGACAGCTCCTACAGTGAGCAGCTCTTC.

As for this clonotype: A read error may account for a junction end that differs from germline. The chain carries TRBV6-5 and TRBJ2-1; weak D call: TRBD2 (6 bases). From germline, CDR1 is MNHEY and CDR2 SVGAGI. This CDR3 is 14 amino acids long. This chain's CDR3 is CAGREDYAYNEQFF. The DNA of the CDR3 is TGTGCCGGCAGAGAGGACTACGCTTACAATGAGCAGTTCTTC.

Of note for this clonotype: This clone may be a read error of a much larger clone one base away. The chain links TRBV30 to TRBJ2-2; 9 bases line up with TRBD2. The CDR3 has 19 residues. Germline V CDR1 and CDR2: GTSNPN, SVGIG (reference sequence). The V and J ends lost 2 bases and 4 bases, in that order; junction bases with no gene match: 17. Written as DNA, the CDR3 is TGTGCCTGGAGTATATTTTTCTGGGAGCGGGAGGCTCTCACCGGGGAGCTGTTTTTT. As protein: CAWSIFFWEREALTGELFF.

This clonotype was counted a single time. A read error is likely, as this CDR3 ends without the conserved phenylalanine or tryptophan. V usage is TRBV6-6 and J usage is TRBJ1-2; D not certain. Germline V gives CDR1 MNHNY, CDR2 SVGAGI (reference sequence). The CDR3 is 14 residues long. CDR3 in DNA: TGTGCCAGCAGTTCAGGATCGGCTAACTATGTCTACACCTTA. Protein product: CASSSGSANYVYTL.

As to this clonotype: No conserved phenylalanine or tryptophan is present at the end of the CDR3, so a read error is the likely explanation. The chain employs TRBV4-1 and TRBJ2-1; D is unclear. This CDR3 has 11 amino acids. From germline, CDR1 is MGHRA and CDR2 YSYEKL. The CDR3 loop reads CVSRTIGEQFI. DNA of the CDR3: TGCGTCAGCAGGACCATAGGCGAGCAGTTCATC.

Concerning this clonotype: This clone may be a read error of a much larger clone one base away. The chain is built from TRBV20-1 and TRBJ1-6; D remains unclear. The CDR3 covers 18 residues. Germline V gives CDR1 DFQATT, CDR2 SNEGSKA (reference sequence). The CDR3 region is CSARDQPRTGRVNSPLYF. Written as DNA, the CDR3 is TGCAGTGCTAGAGATCAACCTAGGACTGGTAGGGTAAATTCACCCCTCTACTTT.

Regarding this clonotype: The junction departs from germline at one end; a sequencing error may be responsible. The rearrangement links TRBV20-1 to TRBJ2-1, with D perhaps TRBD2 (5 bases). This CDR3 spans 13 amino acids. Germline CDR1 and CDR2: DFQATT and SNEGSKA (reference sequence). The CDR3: CSPSGLAGNEHFF. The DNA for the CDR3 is TGCAGTCCTTCGGGCCTAGCCGGTAATGAGCATTTCTTC.

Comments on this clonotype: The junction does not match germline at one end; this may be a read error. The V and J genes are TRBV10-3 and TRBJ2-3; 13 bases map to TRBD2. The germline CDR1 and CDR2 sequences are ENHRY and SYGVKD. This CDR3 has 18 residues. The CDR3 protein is CAIRAGLAGDWGTDAQYF. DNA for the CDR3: TGCGCCATCAGAGCAGGACTAGCGGGAGATTGGGGGACAGATGCGCAGTATTTT.

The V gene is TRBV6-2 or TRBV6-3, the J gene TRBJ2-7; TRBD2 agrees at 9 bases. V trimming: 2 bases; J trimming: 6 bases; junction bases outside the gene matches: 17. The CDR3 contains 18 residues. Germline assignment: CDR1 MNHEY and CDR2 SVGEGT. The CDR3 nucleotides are TGTGCCAGCAGTTACGACCCAGCTAGCGGGATCGTAACTGGCGAGCAGTACTTC. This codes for CASSYDPASGIVTGEQYF.

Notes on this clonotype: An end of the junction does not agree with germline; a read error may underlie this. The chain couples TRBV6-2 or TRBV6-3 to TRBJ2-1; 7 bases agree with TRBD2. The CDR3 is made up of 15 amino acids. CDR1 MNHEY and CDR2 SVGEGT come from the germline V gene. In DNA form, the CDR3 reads TGTGCCAACAGGATAGCGGGTCACCCCTACAATGAACAGTTCTTC. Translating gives CANRIAGHPYNEQFF.

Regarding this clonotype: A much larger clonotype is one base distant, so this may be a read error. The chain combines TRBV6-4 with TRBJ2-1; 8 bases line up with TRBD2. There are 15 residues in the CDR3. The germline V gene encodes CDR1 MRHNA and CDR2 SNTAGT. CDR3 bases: TGTGCCAGCAGTGGTAATAGCGGGAATCTAAATGAGCAGCTCTTC. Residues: CASSGNSGNLNEQLF.

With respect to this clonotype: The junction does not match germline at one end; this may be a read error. This CDR3 is CASSNPGGTYF. The CDR3, as DNA: TGTGCCAGCAGTAACCCTGGGGGGACGTACTTC. This sequence joins TRBV6-5 and TRBJ2-1, with TRBD2 as a possible D gene (6 bases). This CDR3 has 11 residues. Germline CDR1 and CDR2: MNHEY and SVGAGI.

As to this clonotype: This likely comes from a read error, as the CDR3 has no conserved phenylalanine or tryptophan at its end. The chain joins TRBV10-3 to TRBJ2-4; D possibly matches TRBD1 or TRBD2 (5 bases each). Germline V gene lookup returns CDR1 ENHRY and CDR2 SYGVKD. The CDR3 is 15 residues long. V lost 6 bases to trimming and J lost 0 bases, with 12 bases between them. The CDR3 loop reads CAISPGGLAKNIQYL. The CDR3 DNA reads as TGTGCCATCAGCCCTGGGGGTCTAGCCAAAAACATTCAGTACTTA.

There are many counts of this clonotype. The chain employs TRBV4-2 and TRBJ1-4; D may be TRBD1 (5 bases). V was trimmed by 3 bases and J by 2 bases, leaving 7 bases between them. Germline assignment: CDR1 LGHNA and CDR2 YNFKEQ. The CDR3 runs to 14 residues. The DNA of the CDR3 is TGTGCCAGCAGCCAGCAGGGTACTAATGAAAAACTGTTTTTT. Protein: CASSQQGTNEKLFF.

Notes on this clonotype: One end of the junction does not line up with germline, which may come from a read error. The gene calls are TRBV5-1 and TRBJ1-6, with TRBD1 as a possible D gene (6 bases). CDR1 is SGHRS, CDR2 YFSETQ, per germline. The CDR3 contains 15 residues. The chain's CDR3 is CASSPAGQQNSALHF. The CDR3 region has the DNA TGTGCCAGCAGCCCCGCAGGACAGCAAAATTCAGCCCTCCACTTT.

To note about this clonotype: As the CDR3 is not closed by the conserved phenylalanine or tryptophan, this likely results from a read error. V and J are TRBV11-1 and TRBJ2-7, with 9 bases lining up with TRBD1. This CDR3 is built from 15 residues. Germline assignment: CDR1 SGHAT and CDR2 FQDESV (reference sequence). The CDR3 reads CANSRTGAASYEQYI. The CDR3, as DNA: TGTGCCAACAGCAGGACAGGGGCGGCCTCCTACGAGCAGTACATC.

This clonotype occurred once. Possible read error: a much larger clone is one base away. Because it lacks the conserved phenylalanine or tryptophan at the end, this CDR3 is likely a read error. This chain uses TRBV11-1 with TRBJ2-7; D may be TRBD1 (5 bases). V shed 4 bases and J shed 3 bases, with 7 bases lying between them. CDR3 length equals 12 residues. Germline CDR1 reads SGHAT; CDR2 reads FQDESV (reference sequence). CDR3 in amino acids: CASSSDSYEQYL. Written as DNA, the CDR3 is TGTGCCAGCAGCTCCGACAGCTACGAGCAGTACTTA.

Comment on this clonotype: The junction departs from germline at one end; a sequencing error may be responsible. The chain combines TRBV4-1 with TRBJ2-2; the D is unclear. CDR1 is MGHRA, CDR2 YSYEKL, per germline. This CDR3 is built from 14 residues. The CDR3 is CASIYTIATGQLFF. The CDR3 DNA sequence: TGCGCCAGCATCTACACTATAGCCACCGGGCAGCTGTTTTTT.

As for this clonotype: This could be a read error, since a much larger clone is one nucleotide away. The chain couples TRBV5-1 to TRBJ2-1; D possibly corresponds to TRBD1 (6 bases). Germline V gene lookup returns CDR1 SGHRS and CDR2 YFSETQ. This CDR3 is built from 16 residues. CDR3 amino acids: CASSLAIGQPYNGQFF. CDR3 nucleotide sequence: TGCGCCAGCAGCTTGGCCATAGGACAGCCCTACAATGGGCAGTTCTTC.

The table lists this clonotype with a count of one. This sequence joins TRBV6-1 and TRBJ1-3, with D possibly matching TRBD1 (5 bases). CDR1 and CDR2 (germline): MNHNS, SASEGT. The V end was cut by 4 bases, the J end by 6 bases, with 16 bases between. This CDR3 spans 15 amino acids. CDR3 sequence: CASSVSGFAVNTIYF. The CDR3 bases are TGTGCCAGCAGTGTATCAGGGTTCGCTGTAAACACCATATATTTT.

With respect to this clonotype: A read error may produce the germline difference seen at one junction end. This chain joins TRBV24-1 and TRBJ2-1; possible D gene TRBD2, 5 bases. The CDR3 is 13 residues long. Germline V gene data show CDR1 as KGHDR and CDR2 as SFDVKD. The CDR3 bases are TGTGCCGCCCAGCGGACCAACCTCAATGAGCAGTTATTC. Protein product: CAAQRTNLNEQLF.